This is a list of T cell receptor beta chains from one sample in a study of OX40 agonist ivuxolimab in advanced cancers. Sequenced by immunoSEQ multiplex PCR; TCRdb stores in-frame clones only, minus some. The sample shows under 95,000 clones, approximately 93% of them seen only once. The sequences come from CD4+ or CD8+ T cells sorted from blood, collected in a trial of the OX40 agonist ivuxolimab. These receptors were collected from an adult with an advanced solid tumor such as melanoma, head and neck, liver or kidney cancer. Both conserved end residues are part of each CDR3. The D gene is left open where the match is weak. Clone size, where shown, is once, few, many, or a class for clones that have expanded.

D gene: -
V gene: TRBV7-9
clone size: -
J gene: TRBJ1-1
CDR3 protein: CASSFRGGEAFF
CDR3 DNA: TGTGCCAGCAGCTTTAGGGGGGGAGAAGCTTTCTTT

D gene: -
V gene: TRBV6-1
clone size: -
J gene: TRBJ2-5
CDR3 protein: CASSSLAKETQYF
CDR3 DNA: TGTGCCAGCAGTTCCCTAGCAAAGGAGACCCAGTACTTC

D gene: TRBD1
V gene: TRBV7-6
clone size: once
J gene: TRBJ1-1
CDR3 protein: CASSLGTGEAFF
CDR3 DNA: TGTGCCAGCAGCTTAGGGACAGGTGAAGCTTTCTTT

D gene: -
V gene: TRBV9
clone size: -
J gene: TRBJ2-3
CDR3 protein: CASSPRGTDTQYF
CDR3 DNA: TGTGCCAGCAGCCCTCGCGGAACAGATACGCAGTATTTT

D gene: TRBD1
V gene: TRBV19
clone size: -
J gene: TRBJ1-2
CDR3 protein: CASSAGQGPYGYTF
CDR3 DNA: TGTGCCAGTAGTGCCGGACAGGGACCCTATGGCTACACCTTC

D gene: TRBD1
V gene: TRBV6-5
clone size: -
J gene: TRBJ1-1
CDR3 protein: CASSYPRQGGRTEAFF
CDR3 DNA: TGTGCCAGCAGTTACCCCAGACAGGGCGGGAGAACTGAAGCTTTCTTT

D gene: -
V gene: TRBV25-1
clone size: -
J gene: TRBJ2-2
CDR3 protein: CASSVSGELFF
CDR3 DNA: TGTGCCAGCAGTGTGAGCGGGGAGCTGTTTTTT

D gene: -
V gene: TRBV7-9
clone size: -
J gene: TRBJ1-1
CDR3 protein: CASSFDWDLHVF
CDR3 DNA: TGTGCCAGCAGCTTCGATTGGGACTTGCACGTCTTT

D gene: -
V gene: TRBV6-5
clone size: -
J gene: TRBJ1-4
CDR3 protein: CASSYGRGDEKLFF
CDR3 DNA: TGTGCCAGCAGTTATGGGAGGGGTGATGAAAAACTGTTTTTT

D gene: -
V gene: TRBV9
clone size: -
J gene: TRBJ2-7
CDR3 protein: CASSVGGSSYEQYF
CDR3 DNA: TGTGCCAGCAGCGTAGGGGGCAGCTCCTACGAGCAGTACTTC

D gene: -
V gene: TRBV10-1
clone size: -
J gene: TRBJ2-5
CDR3 protein: CASSESGETETQYF
CDR3 DNA: TGCGCCAGCAGTGAGTCGGGGGAGACAGAGACCCAGTACTTC